These 31 T cell receptor beta chains share one sample of origin, sequenced in a study of cytomegalovirus exposure and HLA in healthy donors. It was with 60 Vbeta and 13 Jbeta primers that the PCR ran. Some clones are missing from TCRdb's copy, which holds only in-frame ones; the method was immunoSEQ multiplex PCR. This sample contains tens of thousands of clones. The sample was PBMCs. These receptor sequences come from a human donor in good health.

The V gene is TRBV30, the J gene TRBJ1-2; D is possibly TRBD1 (5 bases). V lost 1 base to trimming and J lost 7 bases, with 16 bases between them. The CDR3 runs to 14 residues. CDR1 is GTSNPN, CDR2 SVGIG, per germline (reference sequence). The CDR3: CAWSAGVASSGYTF. In DNA, the CDR3 is TGTGCCTGGAGTGCGGGGGTAGCGTCGAGTGGCTACACCTTC.

As to this clone: This sample includes further DNA sequences coding for the same CDR3. This chain uses TRBV30 with TRBJ1-1; no firm D call. The V and J ends lost 1 base and 6 bases respectively, with 12 bases between them. The germline V gene encodes CDR1 GTSNPN and CDR2 SVGIG (reference sequence). This CDR3 spans 13 amino acids. CDR3 nucleotide sequence: TGTGCCTGGAGTGCCAACACGAGGTCTGAAGCTTTCTTT. This sequence encodes CAWSANTRSEAFF.

The chain joins TRBV5-8 to TRBJ2-3; D is perhaps TRBD2 (6 bases). Per the germline V gene, CDR1 is SGHTS and CDR2 is YDEGEE. The CDR3 is 16 residues long. The germline V and J ends were trimmed by 4 bases and 4 bases, with 19 bases remaining between them. CDR3 region: CASSGGDIAVADTQYF. DNA of the CDR3: TGTGCCAGCAGCGGAGGGGATATCGCGGTGGCAGATACGCAGTATTTT.

Remarks on this clone: Distinct nucleotide sequences in the sample also encode this CDR3. V gene TRBV30 combines with J gene TRBJ1-6, with TRBD1 matching over 7 bases. The CDR3 spans 15 residues. Germline lookup yields CDR1 GTSNPN and CDR2 SVGIG (reference sequence). The V segment lost 4 bases and the J segment 6 bases; nucleotides outside the gene matches: 9. Here the CDR3 reads CAWTSGGRGNSPLHF. The CDR3 nucleotides read TGTGCCTGGACTTCAGGGGGTCGGGGTAATTCACCCCTCCACTTT.

This chain links TRBV9 with TRBJ1-4; 10 positions agree with TRBD1. V gave up 7 bases and J gave up 7 bases; unmatched junction bases: 10. CDR3 length equals 15 residues. CDR1 and CDR2 (germline): SGDLS, YYNGEE. The CDR3 coding sequence is TGTGCCAGCGCCGCGACAGGGGGCGAGGGTGAAAAACTGTTTTTT. This sequence encodes CASAATGGEGEKLFF. Complete variable domain (other parts from reference TRBV9 and TRBJ1-4): DSGVTQTPKHLITATGQRVTLRCSPRSGDLSVYWYQQSLDQGLQFLIQYYNGEERAKGNILERFSAQQFPDLHSELNLSSLELGDSALYFCASAATGGEGEKLFFGSGTQLSVL.

A word on this clone: The junction departs from germline at one end; a sequencing error may be responsible. The chain carries TRBV5-4 and TRBJ2-1; D ambiguous. The germline V gene encodes CDR1 SGHNT and CDR2 YYREEE (reference sequence). CDR3 length: 14 amino acids. The CDR3 here is CASSSLSSDNEQFF. CDR3 DNA sequence: TGTGCCAGCAGCTCCCTAAGCTCCGACAATGAGCAGTTCTTC.

This chain uses TRBV5-1 with TRBJ1-1; no firm D call. This CDR3 has 16 residues. Germline lookup yields CDR1 SGHRS and CDR2 YFSETQ. Trimming stripped 1 base from V and 5 bases from J, with 18 bases between. The CDR3 here is CASSLNLGRPGTEAFF. CDR3 DNA sequence: TGCGCCAGCAGCTTGAATTTGGGCAGACCTGGGACTGAAGCTTTCTTT.

V is TRBV19 and J is TRBJ1-6; unclear D gene. Trimming removed 6 bases at V and 6 bases at J, with 15 bases between. The CDR3 loop spans 15 amino acids. Germline-derived CDR1 and CDR2 are LNHDA and SQIVND (reference sequence). The CDR3 DNA is TGTGCCAGTAGAGAGATACAGCAACTTAATTCACCCCTCCACTTT. It is translated as CASREIQQLNSPLHF.

The chain employs TRBV6-1 and TRBJ2-5, with TRBD1 identical over 7 bases. The V segment lost 4 bases and the J segment 11 bases; nucleotides outside the gene matches: 22. The CDR3 extends over 17 amino acids. CDR1 MNHNS and CDR2 SASEGT come from the germline V gene. CDR3 residues: CASSVKFSTGTLGEQYF. CDR3 in DNA: TGTGCCAGCAGTGTGAAATTTTCGACAGGGACCCTAGGAGAGCAGTACTTC.

Of note for this clone: Germline and junction disagree at one end, which may indicate a read error. The rearrangement uses TRBV6-5 and TRBJ2-1; no firm D call. Germline V lookup: CDR1 MNHEY, CDR2 SVGAGI. The CDR3 is 16 amino acids. CDR3 nucleotide sequence: TGTGCCAGCAGTTACTCGATGGGTAGCTCCGACAATGAGCAGTTCTTC. It translates to CASSYSMGSSDNEQFF.

This rearrangement joins TRBV7-3 to TRBJ1-3; a weak D match, TRBD1 (5 bases). Trimming stripped 2 bases from V and 4 bases from J, with 12 bases between. CDR3 length equals 15 residues. Germline CDR1 reads SGHTA; CDR2 reads FQGTGA. The CDR3 DNA reads TGTGCCAGCAGCTTAGACGACAGCTGGGGAAACACCATATATTTT. It encodes CASSLDDSWGNTIYF.

The chain carries TRBV14 and TRBJ2-1, with D unresolved. The V gene's germline CDR1 is SGHDN and CDR2 FVKESK. With 0 bases removed from V and 3 bases from J, the gap between germline ends came to 6 bases. CDR3 length equals 14 residues. The CDR3 coding sequence is TGTGCCAGCAGCCAAGAGGGCAGCTACAATGAGCAGTTCTTC. Translating gives CASSQEGSYNEQFF. Supplemented by reference TRBV14 and TRBJ2-1, the full variable domain reads EAGVTQFPSHSVIEKGQTVTLRCDPISGHDNLYWYRRVMGKEIKFLLHFVKESKQDESGMPNNRFLAERTGGTYSTLKVQPAELEDSGVYFCASSQEGSYNEQFFGPGTRLTVL.

This sequence joins TRBV10-2 and TRBJ1-2; D is possibly TRBD1 (6 bases). This CDR3 comprises 14 residues. V dropped 8 bases and J dropped 4 bases, with 17 bases sitting between them. Germline CDR1 is WSHSY and CDR2 is SAAADI. This CDR3 reads CASRGGGRGYGYTF. The CDR3 DNA sequence: TGCGCCAGCCGGGGCGGGGGGCGCGGCTATGGCTACACCTTC.

This rearrangement joins TRBV5-1 to TRBJ2-3, with 11 bases matching TRBD2. Germline V gives CDR1 SGHRS, CDR2 YFSETQ. V was clipped by 4 bases and J by 6 bases; unmatched bases: 22. The CDR3 has 20 amino acids. CDR3 in amino acids: CASSRSGLERLAGGQDTQYF. CDR3 DNA: TGCGCCAGCAGCCGATCGGGGTTGGAGAGGCTAGCGGGGGGCCAGGATACGCAGTATTTT.

V and J are TRBV7-2 and TRBJ2-1; TRBD2 matches 7 bases. Germline-derived CDR1 and CDR2 are SGHTA and FQGNSA. V shed 2 bases and J 5 bases; nucleotides not matched to a gene: 3. The CDR3 totals 14 residues. The CDR3 DNA reads TGTGCCAGCAGCTTATCTAGCGGTAACAATGAGCAGTTCTTC. Residues: CASSLSSGNNEQFF.

The chain links TRBV25-1 to TRBJ1-4; no reliable D call. The CDR3 runs to 11 residues. With 10 bases removed from V and 6 bases from J, the gap between germline ends came to 9 bases. CDR1 is MGHDK, CDR2 SYGVNS, per germline. CDR3 DNA sequence: TGTGCCACCTCGGGTGATGAAAAACTGTTTTTT. This encodes CATSGDEKLFF.

V gene TRBV7-9 combines with J gene TRBJ2-1, with 8 bases aligning to TRBD1. V was clipped by 7 bases and J by 5 bases; unmatched bases: 10. There are 15 residues in the CDR3. Per the germline V gene, CDR1 is SEHNR and CDR2 is FQNEAQ (reference sequence). The CDR3, as DNA: TGTGCCAGCAACCAGGGGCAGGGGGCGAACAATGAGCAGTTCTTC. Translated: CASNQGQGANNEQFF.

CDR3 nucleotides: TGTGCCAGCAGTTTGTCTACAGCGAACACTGAAGCTTTCTTT. It encodes CASSLSTANTEAFF. This chain joins TRBV28 and TRBJ1-1; D call uncertain. The germline V gene encodes CDR1 MDHEN and CDR2 SYDVKM. The V gene lost 3 bases and the J gene lost 1 base, with 9 bases spanning the gap. The CDR3 spans 14 residues.

The chain combines TRBV6-5 with TRBJ1-1; D might be TRBD1 (5 bases). Germline V gives CDR1 MNHEY, CDR2 SVGAGI. CDR3 length: 14 amino acids. Trimming stripped 6 bases from V and 1 base from J, with 12 bases between. CDR3 sequence reads: CASRQGSKNTEAFF. The CDR3 DNA reads as TGTGCCAGCAGGCAGGGATCCAAGAACACTGAAGCTTTCTTT.

The chain employs TRBV27 and TRBJ2-3; D gene unclear. The CDR3 runs to 14 residues. V was shortened by 5 bases and J by 5 bases, with 14 bases between the two germline ends. Germline values: CDR1 MNHEY, CDR2 SMNVEV (reference sequence). The chain's CDR3 is CASSASYTQDTQYF. CDR3 bases: TGTGCCAGCAGTGCCTCCTATACCCAAGATACGCAGTATTTT.

This sequence joins TRBV4-1 and TRBJ2-7; D may be TRBD1 (6 bases). Germline CDR1 MGHRA, CDR2 YSYEKL. CDR3 length: 18 amino acids. The V end lost 1 base, the J end lost 0 bases, and 19 bases lay between the germline ends. CDR3: CASSQVGRGFSSSYEQYF. The CDR3, as DNA: TGCGCCAGCAGCCAAGTCGGCAGGGGCTTTTCGAGCTCCTACGAGCAGTACTTC.

Measured by frequency, this clone is medium-sized. The chain has TRBV10-3 and TRBJ2-7; the D gene is possibly TRBD1 (6 bases). Germline V lookup: CDR1 ENHRY, CDR2 SYGVKD. Trimming shortened V by 8 bases and J by 2 bases, and 13 bases separated the two germline ends. The CDR3 runs to 13 residues. As DNA, the CDR3 is TGTGCCATCTCCCGGGACAAGACCTACGAGCAGTACTTC. This codes for CAISRDKTYEQYF.

V is TRBV28 and J is TRBJ1-6, with 8 bases lining up with TRBD1. Per germline, CDR1 MDHEN and CDR2 SYDVKM. This CDR3 spans 14 amino acids. V was pared by 6 bases and J by 14 bases, with 12 bases of the junction left unmatched. CDR3 sequence: CASRPRDRPGTLHF. DNA for the CDR3: TGTGCCAGCAGACCCCGGGACAGGCCCGGCACCCTCCACTTT.

The V gene is TRBV10-3, the J gene TRBJ1-1; the D gene is possibly TRBD1 (6 bases). From germline, CDR1 is ENHRY and CDR2 SYGVKD. The V and J ends lost 2 bases and 1 base respectively, with 8 bases between them. The CDR3 spans 14 residues. CDR3 amino acids: CAISETGKNTEAFF. The CDR3 bases are TGTGCCATCAGTGAGACAGGGAAGAACACTGAAGCTTTCTTT.

The chain employs TRBV19 and TRBJ1-5, with a possible D match to TRBD1 (5 bases). V lost 11 bases, J lost 3 bases, and 14 bases lay in between. The CDR3 is 13 amino acids. Germline CDR1 and CDR2: LNHDA and SQIVND (reference sequence). In nucleotides, the CDR3 is TGTGCCTCCGACCGGGGGTTCAATCAGCCCCAGCATTTT. Its protein is CASDRGFNQPQHF.

The chain has TRBV2 and TRBJ2-7; 8 nucleotides agree with TRBD1. The CDR3 contains 14 residues. CDR1 SNHLY and CDR2 FYNNEI come from the germline V gene. V trimming: 0 bases; J trimming: 6 bases; junction bases outside the gene matches: 4. This CDR3 is CASSEAGTGLEQYF. As DNA, the CDR3 is TGTGCCAGCAGTGAAGCGGGGACAGGTCTCGAGCAGTACTTC.

V gene TRBV27 combines with J gene TRBJ2-1; 10 nucleotides line up with TRBD2. CDR1 MNHEY and CDR2 SMNVEV come from the germline V gene (reference sequence). Unmatched junction bases numbered 6, after V lost 8 bases and J lost 5 bases. The CDR3 is 14 amino acids. CDR3 nucleotides: TGTGCCAGCCAGCGGGGGGGAATCGACAATGAGCAGTTCTTC. Protein: CASQRGGIDNEQFF.

The chain employs TRBV6-5 and TRBJ2-7; the match to TRBD2 covers 12 bases. CDR1 is MNHEY, CDR2 SVGAGI, per germline. The V gene end was trimmed by 6 bases and the J gene end by 4 bases; junction bases not matched to a gene: 7. The CDR3 consists of 15 residues. The CDR3, as DNA: TGTGCCAGCAGACTTGGGACTAGCGGGCCGTACGAGCAGTACTTC. It specifies CASRLGTSGPYEQYF.

This chain connects TRBV18 to TRBJ1-1; D perhaps matches TRBD1 (5 bases). CDR3 length equals 14 residues. Germline CDR1 KGHSH, CDR2 LQKENI. Trimming cost V 4 bases and J 3 bases, with 12 bases left between them. CDR3 bases: TGTGCCAGCTCACTTCAGCGGGGGGACACTGAAGCTTTCTTT. Translated: CASSLQRGDTEAFF.

The chain recombines TRBV6-5 with TRBJ2-7; 8 positions match TRBD2. This CDR3 has 11 residues. Trimming cost V 11 bases and J 5 bases; bases outside gene matches: 5. Looked up from germline, CDR1 is MNHEY and CDR2 is SVGAGI. In nucleotides, the CDR3 is TGTGCCGCGACTAGCGCCGACGAGCAGTACTTC. Protein sequence: CAATSADEQYF.

The chain carries TRBV11-2 and TRBJ1-1, with D maybe TRBD1 (6 bases). The CDR3 runs to 14 residues. CDR1 is SGHAT and CDR2 is FQNNGV in the germline V gene. Trimming removed 5 bases from V and 0 bases from J, with 10 bases in between. CDR3 coding DNA: TGTGCCAGCAGCCAGGGGCTGTTGAACACTGAAGCTTTCTTT. Translated: CASSQGLLNTEAFF.